This TCR beta chain was observed in a study of CD8+ T cells in alopecia areata. Study at large: Severity was scored as percentage of affected scalp area in treated patients.

Treatment indicated: oral pan-JAK inhibitor, 5-10 mg twice daily. Peripheral blood, together with lesional scalp punch biopsies, was collected from alopecia areata patients. Extraction of RNA preceded its reverse transcription into cDNA, which served as the sequencing template. The assay was immunoSEQ multiplex PCR, and TCRdb's table has in-frame clones only and misses some. The data hold about 200,000 clones, with roughly 60% observed a single time. Germline CDR1 SEHNR, CDR2 FQNEAQ (reference sequence). This CDR3 has 15 residues. The junction had 2 bases not matched to a gene; V was cut back by 5 bases and J by 1 base.

The receptor's source is a human donor with alopecia areata. The V and J genes are TRBV7-9 and TRBJ2-6, with 7 bases matching TRBD1. The material sequenced was CD4+ T cells sorted from blood, taken at week 24, from a patient treated with tofacitinib. Here the CDR3 reads CASSQQGSGANVLTF. CDR3 bases: TGTGCCAGCAGCCAACAGGGGTCTGGGGCCAACGTCCTGACTTTC.